Presented here are 29 T cell receptor beta chains from one specimen sequenced in a study of blood T cell repertoires in COVID-19. Generated by immunoSEQ multiplex PCR, the TCRdb table keeps only in-frame clones and is missing some. This table has some 260,000 clones, approximately 90% appearing once. Sequencing input: PBMCs or T cells enriched from blood (not recorded which). Receptor source: a woman aged 18-29 years who had recovered from COVID-19.

The CDR3 DNA reads TGTGCCAGCAGCCGGCGACAGGGTGGGCTTCAATACACAGATACGCAGTATTTT. The encoded protein is CASSRRQGGLQYTDTQYF. V and J are TRBV7-2 and TRBJ2-3; TRBD1 aligns across 7 bases. Looked up from germline, CDR1 is SGHTA and CDR2 is FQGNSA. The CDR3 is 18 amino acids. The V segment lost 5 bases and the J segment 2 bases; nucleotides outside the gene matches: 16.

The chain uses TRBV27 and TRBJ1-2; D is unclear. Trimming cost V 7 bases and J 6 bases, with 21 bases left between them. The CDR3 length is 15 residues. Germline assignment: CDR1 MNHEY and CDR2 SMNVEV (reference sequence). CDR3 loop: CASTPWGGSQDGYTF. DNA for the CDR3: TGTGCCAGCACCCCTTGGGGAGGGTCCCAGGATGGCTACACCTTC.

This clone was observed a handful of times. V is TRBV4-2 and J is TRBJ1-1, with a weak D call TRBD1 (6 bases). The CDR3 spans 15 residues. The ends were cut back, 0 bases at V and 6 bases at J, with 14 bases in the middle. In germline, CDR1 is LGHNA, CDR2 YNFKEQ. CDR3 sequence: CASSQEEGGGAEAFF. In DNA, the CDR3 is TGTGCCAGCAGCCAAGAGGAGGGAGGGGGTGCTGAAGCTTTCTTT.

The genes are TRBV5-5 and TRBJ1-1; 8 nucleotides agree with TRBD1. The CDR3 runs 14 residues. The ends lost 5 bases at V and 0 bases at J; junction bases unmatched: 3. Germline CDR1 and CDR2: SGHKS and YYEKEE (reference sequence). The CDR3 region has the DNA TGTGCCAGCAGTCCAGGGGGCCTGAACACTGAAGCTTTCTTT. As protein: CASSPGGLNTEAFF.

This clone was observed once. V usage is TRBV7-2 and J usage is TRBJ2-5, with D possibly being TRBD1 (6 bases). From germline, CDR1 is SGHTA and CDR2 FQGNSA. The germline V and J ends were trimmed by 1 base and 1 base, with 10 bases remaining between them. The CDR3 is 15 residues long. The DNA for the CDR3 is TGTGCCAGCAGCTTAGGGGGGCGAACCCAAGAGACCCAGTACTTC. Translation: CASSLGGRTQETQYF.

This chain uses TRBV13 with TRBJ1-2, with TRBD1 identical over 9 bases. The CDR3 is 13 residues long. The germline V gene encodes CDR1 PRHDT and CDR2 FYEKMQ (reference sequence). The J segment lost 8 bases and the V segment lost 4 bases, leaving 5 bases of the junction unmatched. The CDR3 region has the DNA TGTGCCAGCAGCTCGACAGGGGGATACGGCTACACCTTC. Protein: CASSSTGGYGYTF.

Worth noting for this clone: The sample has other DNA sequences that encode this CDR3 too. The genes are TRBV7-3 and TRBJ2-3; 8 bases agree with TRBD2. Unmatched junction bases numbered 4, after V lost 5 bases and J lost 6 bases. Germline CDR1 is SGHTA and CDR2 is FQGTGA. CDR3 length: 13 amino acids. The DNA for the CDR3 is TGTGCCAGCAGCCTACGGGAGGGGGATACGCAGTATTTT. This gives the protein CASSLREGDTQYF.

The DNA for the CDR3 is TGTGCCGCTGGAAAGGCAGGGGCACACTACGAGCAGTACTTC. Its protein product is CAAGKAGAHYEQYF. This chain uses TRBV3-1 (or the pseudogene TRBV3-2) with TRBJ2-7; a weak D match, TRBD1 (6 bases). In germline, CDR1 is LGHDT, CDR2 YNNKEL (reference sequence). Trimming left V 11 bases short and J 3 bases short, with 20 bases between. This CDR3 has 14 residues.

The J gene is TRBJ1-5, the V gene TRBV19, with a tentative D call TRBD1 (6 bases). Germline-derived CDR1 and CDR2 are LNHDA and SQIVND (reference sequence). This CDR3 region has 14 residues. V dropped 8 bases and J dropped 2 bases, with 13 bases sitting between them. CDR3 in DNA: TGTGCCAGTCAACAGGGTGTGGGCAATCAGCCCCAGCATTTT. It codes for CASQQGVGNQPQHF.

This clone appeared a single time. The chain recombines TRBV18 with TRBJ2-5; the D gene is possibly TRBD2 (5 bases). There are 15 residues in the CDR3. Germline V gene lookup returns CDR1 KGHSH and CDR2 LQKENI. Trimming took off 3 bases at V and 2 bases at J, with 13 bases between the two ends. CDR3 amino acids: CASSPLLSEQETQYF. CDR3 sequence (DNA): TGTGCCAGCTCACCCTTACTTAGCGAGCAAGAGACCCAGTACTTC. Combining the CDR3 with reference TRBV18 and TRBJ2-5 gives the whole variable domain NAGVMQNPRHLVRRRGQEARLRCSPMKGHSHVYWYRQLPEEGLKFMVYLQKENIIDESGMPKERFSAEFPKEGPSILRIQQVVRGDSAAYFCASSPLLSEQETQYFGPGTRLLVL.

This clone has only a few counts. The chain links TRBV28 to TRBJ1-5; 9 positions match TRBD1. This CDR3 has 16 amino acids. The V and J ends lost 4 bases and 4 bases, in that order; junction bases with no gene match: 8. Germline values: CDR1 MDHEN, CDR2 SYDVKM. The CDR3 spells CASSSGQGSPNQPQHF. The DNA for the CDR3 is TGTGCCAGCAGTTCAGGACAGGGGTCGCCAAATCAGCCCCAGCATTTT.

V is TRBV11-2 and J is TRBJ2-7; perhaps TRBD1 as D (6 bases). This CDR3 region has 16 residues. Germline V gene sequence: CDR1 SGHAT, CDR2 FQNNGV. V shed 10 bases and J shed 3 bases, with 25 bases lying between them. CDR3 nucleotides: TGTGCCACCTCTCCTTGGGGGCGGAATTTCCTCTACGAGCAGTACTTC. This gives the protein CATSPWGRNFLYEQYF.

J is TRBJ2-7 and V is TRBV7-9; TRBD1 might be the D (6 bases). This CDR3 has 13 residues. Trimming shortened V by 0 bases and J by 3 bases, and 6 bases separated the two germline ends. CDR1 and CDR2 (germline): SEHNR, FQNEAQ (reference sequence). Here the CDR3 reads CASSLADSYEQYF. DNA of the CDR3: TGTGCCAGCAGCTTAGCGGACAGCTACGAGCAGTACTTC.

The chain couples TRBV7-6 to TRBJ1-1; TRBD1 is a possible D gene (5 bases). Germline lookup yields CDR1 SGHVS and CDR2 FNYEAQ. The CDR3 totals 15 residues. The germline V and J ends were trimmed by 1 base and 0 bases, with 9 bases remaining between them. CDR3 loop: CASSLEGYMNTEAFF. In nucleotides, the CDR3 is TGTGCCAGCAGCTTAGAGGGGTATATGAACACTGAAGCTTTCTTT.

The chain has TRBV19 and TRBJ1-6; tentative D call: TRBD1 (5 bases). V was cut by 3 bases and J by 0 bases, with 15 bases left in between. Per the germline V gene, CDR1 is LNHDA and CDR2 is SQIVND (reference sequence). This CDR3 region has 18 residues. The CDR3 is CASSIGGLGGSYNSPLHF. As DNA, the CDR3 is TGTGCCAGTAGTATTGGCGGGTTGGGGGGCTCCTATAATTCACCCCTCCACTTT. Full variable domain (missing parts from reference TRBV19 and TRBJ1-6): DGGITQSPKYLFRKEGQNVTLSCEQNLNHDAMYWYRQDPGQGLRLIYYSQIVNDFQKGDIAEGYSVSREKKESFPLTVTSAQKNPTAFYLCASSIGGLGGSYNSPLHFGNGTRLTVT.

The chain joins TRBV29-1 to TRBJ1-2; 8 bases align to TRBD1. J gave up 6 bases and V 7 bases, and 4 bases lay outside the gene matches. This CDR3 has 11 residues. Germline lookup yields CDR1 SQVTM and CDR2 ANQGSEA. The CDR3 region is CSATGGDGYTF. DNA of the CDR3: TGCAGCGCCACAGGGGGTGATGGCTACACCTTC. Variable domain in full (rest from reference TRBV29-1 and TRBJ1-2): SAVISQKPSRDICQRGTSLTIQCQVDSQVTMMFWYRQQPGQSLTLIATANQGSEATYESGFVIDKFPISRPNLTFSTLTVSNMSPEDSSIYLCSATGGDGYTFGSGTRLTVV.

The gene calls are TRBV5-4 and TRBJ2-6; 7 positions match TRBD1. V was pared by 4 bases and J by 0 bases, with 7 bases of the junction left unmatched. Germline V lookup: CDR1 SGHNT, CDR2 YYREEE (reference sequence). CDR3 length: 17 residues. The CDR3 loop reads CASSRGQAASGANVLTF. The CDR3 DNA follows: TGTGCCAGCAGCCGCGGACAGGCCGCCTCTGGGGCCAACGTCCTGACTTTC.

J is TRBJ2-7 and V is TRBV6-5; TRBD1 aligns across 7 bases. Germline trimming cut 5 bases from V and 2 bases from J; bases unmatched to any gene: 9. This CDR3 contains 15 residues. Germline V lookup: CDR1 MNHEY, CDR2 SVGAGI. CDR3 residues: CASSPPTGNTYEQYF. As DNA, the CDR3 is TGTGCCAGCAGTCCCCCGACAGGGAACACCTACGAGCAGTACTTC.

The chain employs TRBV29-1 and TRBJ1-2; D not resolved. Germline loops: CDR1 SQVTM, CDR2 ANQGSEA. The CDR3 spans 11 residues. V was cut by 4 bases and J by 7 bases, with 10 bases left in between. The CDR3 bases are TGCAGCGTTGTAGGAGTTCGTGGCTACACCTTC. Its protein is CSVVGVRGYTF.

The chain employs TRBV12-1 and TRBJ1-2; TRBD1, as called in the table, went unchecked against the DNA. TRBV12-1 is noted as a pseudogene. The CDR3 totals 15 residues. The CDR3 loop is CASSFQEDSNYGYTF. CDR3 nucleotides: TGTGCCAGCAGCTTCCAAGAGGACAGCAACTATGGCTACACCTTC.

The V call is TRBV28, the J call TRBJ1-5, with a weak D call TRBD1 (6 bases). V lost 8 bases and J 0 bases, leaving 17 bases between the germline ends. The germline V gene encodes CDR1 MDHEN and CDR2 SYDVKM. The CDR3 has 16 residues. The CDR3, as DNA: TGTGCCAGCTATAGCCGGGACACTTATAGCAATCAGCCCCAGCATTTT. Residues: CASYSRDTYSNQPQHF.

This chain connects TRBV7-9 to TRBJ2-7; 8 nucleotides line up with TRBD1. CDR1 is SEHNR, CDR2 FQNEAQ, per germline (reference sequence). The CDR3 has 15 amino acids. The V segment lost 5 bases and the J segment 4 bases; nucleotides outside the gene matches: 10. Here the CDR3 DNA reads TGTGCCAGCAGCCCCCTGACAGGGGCGGGGTACGAGCAGTACTTC. This codes for CASSPLTGAGYEQYF. Full variable domain (remainder filled in from reference TRBV7-9 and TRBJ2-7): DTGVSQNPRHKITKRGQNVTFRCDPISEHNRLYWYRQTLGQGPEFLTYFQNEAQLEKSRLLSDRFSAERPKGSFSTLEIQRTEQGDSAMYLCASSPLTGAGYEQYFGPGTRLTVT.

J is TRBJ1-2 and V is TRBV19; the D gene is possibly TRBD1 (5 bases). The length of the CDR3 is 16 residues. V shed 7 bases and J shed 0 bases, with 18 bases lying between them. Germline V gene sequence: CDR1 LNHDA, CDR2 SQIVND (reference sequence). CDR3 residues: CASTPTGVGANYGYTF. The CDR3 DNA sequence: TGTGCCAGTACCCCAACAGGTGTAGGGGCTAACTATGGCTACACCTTC.

The chain employs TRBV15 and TRBJ2-7; 7 bases map to TRBD1. The CDR3 length is 14 residues. CDR1 and CDR2 from the germline V gene are LNHNV and YYDKDF (reference sequence). The ends lost 5 bases at V and 3 bases at J; junction bases unmatched: 7. CDR3: CATSQSAGGYEQYF. DNA of the CDR3: TGTGCCACCAGCCAGTCGGCAGGGGGCTACGAGCAGTACTTC.

The chain carries TRBV10-2 and TRBJ1-1; maybe TRBD1 (6 bases). Looked up from germline, CDR1 is WSHSY and CDR2 is SAAADI. This CDR3 has 14 amino acids. V lost 5 bases, J lost 5 bases, and 15 bases lay in between. This CDR3 is CASSSTGKWTEAFF. CDR3 bases: TGCGCCAGCAGTTCTACAGGGAAGTGGACTGAAGCTTTCTTT.

The chain joins TRBV18 to TRBJ1-4; a possible D gene is TRBD1 (6 bases). Per the germline V gene, CDR1 is KGHSH and CDR2 is LQKENI. With 3 bases removed from V and 6 bases from J, the gap between germline ends came to 11 bases. This CDR3 has 14 residues. CDR3 sequence reads: CASSPGQWDEKLFF. DNA of the CDR3: TGTGCCAGCTCACCGGGACAATGGGATGAAAAACTGTTTTTT.

The chain employs TRBV10-1 and TRBJ2-3; no clear D gene. This CDR3 comprises 14 residues. The V gene's germline CDR1 is WNHNN and CDR2 SYGVQD (reference sequence). The V end lost 0 bases, the J end lost 7 bases, and 11 bases lay between the germline ends. The CDR3 DNA sequence: TGCGCCAGCAGTGAGTCACCTCGCCAGAATACGCAGTATTTT. Amino acids: CASSESPRQNTQYF.

The genes are TRBV7-2 and TRBJ1-1, with D possibly TRBD1 on 6 matching bases. CDR1 is SGHTA, CDR2 FQGNSA, per germline. CDR3 length equals 15 residues. V lost 3 bases to trimming and J lost 4 bases, with 15 bases between them. CDR3 bases: TGTGCCAGCAGCTTGGGGGCCAGATCTCGCACTGAAGCTTTCTTT. As protein: CASSLGARSRTEAFF.

The CDR3 sequence is CASSFGGTYTDTQYF. The CDR3 DNA reads as TGCGCCAGCAGCTTTGGCGGGACTTACACAGATACGCAGTATTTT. The chain links TRBV5-1 to TRBJ2-3, with D maybe TRBD2 (6 bases). The CDR3 covers 15 residues. Per germline, CDR1 SGHRS and CDR2 YFSETQ. The V and J ends lost 2 bases and 2 bases respectively, with 12 bases between them.